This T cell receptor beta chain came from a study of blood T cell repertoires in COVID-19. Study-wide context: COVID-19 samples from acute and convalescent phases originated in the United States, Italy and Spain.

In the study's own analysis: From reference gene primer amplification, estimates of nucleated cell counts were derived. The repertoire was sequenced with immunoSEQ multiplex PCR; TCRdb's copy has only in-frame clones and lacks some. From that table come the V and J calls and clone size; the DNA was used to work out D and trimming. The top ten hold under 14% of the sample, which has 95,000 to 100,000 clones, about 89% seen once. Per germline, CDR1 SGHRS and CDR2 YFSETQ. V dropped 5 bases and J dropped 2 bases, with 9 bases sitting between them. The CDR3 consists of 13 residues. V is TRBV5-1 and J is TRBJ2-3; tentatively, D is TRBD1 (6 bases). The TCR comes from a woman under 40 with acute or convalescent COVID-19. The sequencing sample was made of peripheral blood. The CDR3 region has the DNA TGCGCCAGCAGGACAGGAATCACAGATACGCAGTATTTT. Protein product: CASRTGITDTQYF.